Shown below are 19 T cell receptor beta chains from a single sample sequenced in a study of T-cell reconstitution after alpha-beta-depleted transplantation in children. This sample's TCRbeta library carried unique molecular identifier barcodes. TCRdb re-called the PCR reads through MiXCR, storing one row per CDR3 protein. The sample yields about 510,000 distinct CDR3 sequences, 10% to 12% seen once. The sequenced sample was PBMCs, mostly from graft donor cells, obtained 180 days after TCRalphabeta/CD19-depleted stem cell transplant. The receptors come from a female patient between 2 and 15 years old who had a stem cell transplant for aplastic anemia, so the T cells may come from the graft donor.

This clonotype was found a few times. The chain recombines TRBV11-2 with TRBJ2-3, with TRBD2 as a possible D gene (5 bases). CDR1 is SGHAT, CDR2 FQNNGV, per germline. The CDR3 spans 12 residues. V lost 7 bases and J 4 bases, leaving 9 bases between the germline ends. The CDR3 coding sequence is TGTGCCAGCACCCTTAGCGCAGATACGCAGTATTTT. This encodes CASTLSADTQYF.

Notes on this clonotype: This could be a read error, since a much larger clone is one nucleotide away. The CDR3 does not end in the conserved phenylalanine or tryptophan, so this is likely a read error. The gene calls are TRBV12-3 or TRBV12-4 and TRBJ2-1, with D possibly TRBD2 on 6 matching bases. The CDR3 loop spans 16 amino acids. Trimming stripped 6 bases from V and 0 bases from J, with 15 bases between. The DNA for the CDR3 is TGTGCCAGCAGACCCAGAAGCGGGCGCTCCTACAATGAGCAGTTCTTG. As protein: CASRPRSGRSYNEQFL.

The chain couples TRBV7-3 to TRBJ2-7; D is uncertain. Between the trimmed V and J ends, which lost 2 bases and 1 base, there was a span of 9 bases. This CDR3 contains 14 residues. CDR1 and CDR2 from the germline V gene are SGHTA and FQGTGA. The CDR3 sequence: CASSLVIPSYEQYF. The CDR3 region has the DNA TGTGCCAGCAGCTTAGTCATTCCGTCCTACGAGCAGTACTTC.

The V and J genes are TRBV28 and TRBJ2-4; D gene unclear. Germline CDR1 reads MDHEN; CDR2 reads SYDVKM. Trimming took 6 bases from V and 6 from J, leaving 12 bases between them. The CDR3 runs 13 residues. For the CDR3, the DNA is TGTGCCAGCAGGGATCGCGTCGTAAACATTCAGTACTTC. It encodes CASRDRVVNIQYF. Looking up the rest from reference TRBV28 and TRBJ2-4 gives the full variable domain: DVKVTQSSRYLVKRTGEKVFLECVQDMDHENMFWYRQDPGLGLRLIYFSYDVKMKEKGDIPEGYSVSREKKERFSLILESASTNQTSMYLCASRDRVVNIQYFGAGTRLSVL.

The chain has TRBV5-6 and TRBJ2-3, with 8 bases that match TRBD2. Germline V lookup: CDR1 SGHDT, CDR2 YYEEEE. V lost 2 bases, J lost 2 bases, and 7 bases stayed unmatched. The CDR3 is 16 amino acids. Here the CDR3 DNA reads TGTGCCAGCAGCTTCCTCACCGGGGGGGCCACAGATACGCAGTATTTT. Protein product: CASSFLTGGATDTQYF.

The rearrangement uses TRBV11-3 and TRBJ1-1, with D uncertain. The CDR3 spans 15 residues. Germline assignment: CDR1 SGHNT and CDR2 YENEEA. The V gene lost 0 bases and the J gene lost 1 base, with 9 bases spanning the gap. In DNA, the CDR3 is TGTGCCAGCAGCTTAGATCCCCAGCCGAACACTGAAGCTTTCTTT. Translated, it gives CASSLDPQPNTEAFF.

J is TRBJ2-1 and V is TRBV29-1; no reliable D call. The CDR3 runs 11 residues. V was clipped by 4 bases and J by 4 bases, with 5 bases between them. In germline, CDR1 is SQVTM, CDR2 ANQGSEA. CDR3 protein: CSVGDYNEQFF. The CDR3 DNA reads as TGCAGCGTTGGGGATTACAATGAGCAGTTCTTC.

This clonotype was picked up a small number of times. CDR3 region: CASSGGQGAVGYTF. Written as DNA, the CDR3 is TGTGCCAGCAGCGGAGGACAGGGGGCGGTTGGCTACACCTTC. This sequence joins TRBV9 and TRBJ1-2, with TRBD1 identical over 11 bases. Germline-derived CDR1 and CDR2 are SGDLS and YYNGEE. Unmatched junction bases numbered 5, after V lost 3 bases and J lost 7 bases. There are 14 residues in the CDR3.

The chain employs TRBV12-3 or TRBV12-4 and TRBJ2-1; D unclear. Between the trimmed V and J ends, which lost 4 bases and 2 bases, there was a span of 12 bases. CDR3 length equals 15 residues. CDR3 DNA: TGTGCCAGCAGTTCTCCCCGGGCTCCCTACAATGAGCAGTTCTTC. Translation: CASSSPRAPYNEQFF.

This clonotype came up a few times. The chain carries TRBV2 and TRBJ1-2, with 7 positions matching TRBD1. In germline, CDR1 is SNHLY, CDR2 FYNNEI. Germline trimming cut 6 bases from V and 4 bases from J; bases unmatched to any gene: 8. This CDR3 comprises 14 residues. The CDR3 region is CASRADRKLYGYTF. In nucleotides, the CDR3 is TGTGCCAGCAGGGCGGACAGGAAGCTCTATGGCTACACCTTC.

V is TRBV11-1 and J is TRBJ2-2, with 7 bases lining up with TRBD2. Germline V gene lookup returns CDR1 SGHAT and CDR2 FQDESV (reference sequence). Trimming took 5 bases from V and 7 from J; bases not matched to a gene: 22. The CDR3 is 19 amino acids. The CDR3 DNA sequence: TGTGCCAGCAGCCCCCGGCGGCGGGAGACCCCGATGGGGAGCGGGGAGCTGTTTTTT. This codes for CASSPRRRETPMGSGELFF.

This clonotype was counted between two and nine times. This sequence joins TRBV29-1 and TRBJ2-3, with 8 bases lining up with TRBD2. With 6 bases clipped from V and 0 bases from J, the junction kept 2 bases outside the gene matches. The CDR3 loop spans 13 amino acids. Germline CDR1 reads SQVTM; CDR2 reads ANQGSEA. CDR3 sequence (DNA): TGCAGCGTCCAGCGGGGGAGCACAGATACGCAGTATTTT. It codes for CSVQRGSTDTQYF.

This clonotype was counted only a few times. J is TRBJ2-7 and V is TRBV27; 9 bases fit TRBD1. This CDR3 is built from 14 residues. J lost 3 bases, V lost 6 bases, and 6 bases had no gene match. Germline-derived CDR1 and CDR2 are MNHEY and SMNVEV (reference sequence). CDR3 region: CASSRQGGGYEQYF. The CDR3 DNA reads TGTGCCAGCAGCAGACAGGGGGGAGGCTACGAGCAGTACTTC.

This rearrangement joins TRBV10-3 to TRBJ2-5; the D gene is possibly TRBD1 (6 bases). The CDR3 contains 14 residues. The germline gives CDR1 ENHRY, CDR2 SYGVKD. Deletions cut 4 bases from V and 3 bases from J, with 12 bases between. CDR3 region: CAISAGTLEETQYF. In DNA form, the CDR3 reads TGTGCCATCAGTGCCGGGACACTTGAAGAGACCCAGTACTTC.

The chain joins TRBV15 to TRBJ2-5; D perhaps matches TRBD2 (6 bases). Trimming cost V 4 bases and J 6 bases, with 9 bases left between them. CDR1 is LNHNV and CDR2 is YYDKDF in the germline V gene (reference sequence). There are 12 residues in the CDR3. For the CDR3, the DNA is TGTGCCACCAGCACCCGCGGGAAGACCCAGTACTTC. It codes for CATSTRGKTQYF.

This chain uses TRBV20-1 with TRBJ2-4; D remains unclear. This CDR3 is built from 17 residues. Germline V CDR1 and CDR2: DFQATT, SNEGSKA (reference sequence). V lost 2 bases, J lost 0 bases, and 17 bases lay in between. The CDR3 nucleotides are TGCAGTGCTAGATCATTGGCGGCCGAGATAGCCAAAAACATTCAGTACTTC. As protein: CSARSLAAEIAKNIQYF.

The rearrangement joins TRBV7-6 to TRBJ2-3, with 7 bases matching TRBD2. V was pared by 3 bases and J by 3 bases, with 6 bases of the junction left unmatched. Germline V gene data show CDR1 as SGHVS and CDR2 as FNYEAQ. The CDR3 spans 15 residues. The CDR3 loop is CASSFQRGRTDTQYF. The CDR3 DNA reads TGTGCCAGCAGCTTCCAGCGGGGCAGGACAGATACGCAGTATTTT.

The J gene is TRBJ2-5, the V gene TRBV15; 7 nucleotides line up with TRBD1. The trim removed 7 bases at V and 2 bases at J, leaving 4 bases unmatched. The CDR3 runs to 13 residues. From germline, CDR1 is LNHNV and CDR2 YYDKDF (reference sequence). The CDR3 DNA is TGTGCCACCACCTGGACAGGTCAAGAGACCCAGTACTTC. It is translated as CATTWTGQETQYF. Using reference TRBV15 and TRBJ2-5 for the parts outside the CDR3, the full variable domain is DAMVIQNPRYQVTQFGKPVTLSCSQTLNHNVMYWYQQKSSQAPKLLFHYYDKDFNNEADTPDNFQSRRPNTSFCFLDIRSPGLGDTAMYLCATTWTGQETQYFGPGTRLLVL.

This clonotype was observed a handful of times. V and J are TRBV6-2 or TRBV6-3 and TRBJ2-1; the match to TRBD2 covers 7 bases. Germline V gives CDR1 MNHEY, CDR2 SVGEGT. The CDR3 is 18 residues long. V trimming: 0 bases; J trimming: 2 bases; junction bases outside the gene matches: 10. In nucleotides, the CDR3 is TGTGCCAGCAGTTACTCGTCGGGTGGAGCGGGGCCCTACAATGAGCAGTTCTTC. Residues: CASSYSSGGAGPYNEQFF.